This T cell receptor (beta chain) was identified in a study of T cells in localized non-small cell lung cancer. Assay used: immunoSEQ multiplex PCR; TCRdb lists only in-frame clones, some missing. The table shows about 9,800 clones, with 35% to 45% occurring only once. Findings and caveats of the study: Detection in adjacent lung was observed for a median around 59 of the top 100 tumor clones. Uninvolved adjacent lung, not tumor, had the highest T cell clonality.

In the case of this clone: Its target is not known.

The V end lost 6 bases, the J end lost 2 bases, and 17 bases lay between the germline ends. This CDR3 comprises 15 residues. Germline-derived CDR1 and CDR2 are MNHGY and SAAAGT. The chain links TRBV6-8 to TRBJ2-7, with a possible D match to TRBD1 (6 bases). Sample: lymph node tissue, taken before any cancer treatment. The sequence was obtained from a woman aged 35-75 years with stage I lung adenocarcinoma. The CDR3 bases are TGTGCCAGCAGATTGATACAGGGATCCCCCTACGAGCAGTACTTC. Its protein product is CASRLIQGSPYEQYF.